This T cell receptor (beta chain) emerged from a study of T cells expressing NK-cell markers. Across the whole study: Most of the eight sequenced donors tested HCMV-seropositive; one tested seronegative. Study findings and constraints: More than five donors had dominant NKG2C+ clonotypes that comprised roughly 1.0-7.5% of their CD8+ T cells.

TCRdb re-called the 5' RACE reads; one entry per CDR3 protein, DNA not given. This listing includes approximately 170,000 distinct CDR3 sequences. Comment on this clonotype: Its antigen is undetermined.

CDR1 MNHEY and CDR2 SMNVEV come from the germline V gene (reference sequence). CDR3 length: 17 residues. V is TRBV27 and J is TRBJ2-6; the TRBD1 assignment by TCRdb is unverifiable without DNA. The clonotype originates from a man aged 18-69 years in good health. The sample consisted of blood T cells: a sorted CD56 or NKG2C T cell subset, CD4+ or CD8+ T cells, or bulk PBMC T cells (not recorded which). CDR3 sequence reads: CASSSRDGGPGANVLTF.